A selection of T cell receptor beta chains follows, all from one sample in a study of PD-1 blockade in classical Hodgkin lymphoma. The assay was immunoSEQ multiplex PCR, and TCRdb's table has in-frame clones only and misses some. In the table there are about 25,000 clones, roughly 80% of which are singletons. The material was CD4+ T cells from blood, obtained before the fourth cycle of nivolumab. Every receptor here comes from a human donor with classical Hodgkin lymphoma. CDR3s include the opening cysteine and the closing phenylalanine or tryptophan. D genes are given only for firm matches. Clone size, where shown, is once, few, many, or a class for clones that have expanded.

cdr3_length: 18; d_call: .; j_call: TRBJ1-1; v_call: TRBV19; clone_size: once; cdr3_aa: CASKSLGAQELVVPEAFF; cdr3_nt: TGTGCCAGCAAGTCCCTGGGGGCACAAGAACTGGTTGTTCCTGAAGCTTTCTTT
cdr3_length: 14; d_call: .; j_call: TRBJ2-1; v_call: TRBV5-1; clone_size: .; cdr3_aa: CASSLGQLYNEQFF; cdr3_nt: TGCGCCAGCAGCCTAGGACAGTTATACAATGAGCAGTTCTTC
cdr3_length: 16; d_call: TRBD2; j_call: TRBJ2-5; v_call: TRBV28; clone_size: .; cdr3_aa: CASSLSGTFFGETQYF; cdr3_nt: TGTGCCAGCAGTCTAAGCGGGACTTTCTTCGGGGAGACCCAGTACTTC
cdr3_length: 13; d_call: .; j_call: TRBJ2-7; v_call: TRBV7-9; clone_size: .; cdr3_aa: CASRQGVSYEQYF; cdr3_nt: TGTGCCAGCAGACAGGGAGTATCCTACGAGCAGTACTTC
cdr3_length: 15; d_call: .; j_call: TRBJ2-5; v_call: TRBV9; clone_size: .; cdr3_aa: CASSTRPAGQETQYF; cdr3_nt: TGTGCCAGCAGCACGCGCCCGGCTGGACAAGAGACCCAGTACTTC
cdr3_length: 15; d_call: TRBD1; j_call: TRBJ2-1; v_call: TRBV2; clone_size: .; cdr3_aa: CASGPLGQGWNEQFF; cdr3_nt: TGTGCCAGCGGACCCCTGGGACAGGGGTGGAATGAGCAGTTCTTC
cdr3_length: 14; d_call: .; j_call: TRBJ2-7; v_call: TRBV10-2; clone_size: .; cdr3_aa: CASSEPGQTYEQYF; cdr3_nt: TGCGCCAGCAGTGAGCCAGGACAGACCTACGAGCAGTACTTC
cdr3_length: 15; d_call: TRBD1; j_call: TRBJ2-5; v_call: TRBV27; clone_size: .; cdr3_aa: CASSIRGQAQETQYF; cdr3_nt: TGTGCCAGCAGTATAAGGGGGCAGGCACAAGAGACCCAGTACTTC
cdr3_length: 15; d_call: .; j_call: TRBJ1-1; v_call: TRBV2; clone_size: .; cdr3_aa: CASSEALRLNTEAFF; cdr3_nt: TGTGCCAGCAGTGAAGCCCTAAGATTGAACACTGAAGCTTTCTTT
cdr3_length: 14; d_call: .; j_call: TRBJ1-6; v_call: TRBV4-3; clone_size: .; cdr3_aa: CASSQEGRGSPLHF; cdr3_nt: TGCGCCAGCAGCCAAGAAGGCAGGGGTTCACCCCTCCACTTT
cdr3_length: 18; d_call: TRBD2; j_call: TRBJ2-7; v_call: TRBV18; clone_size: .; cdr3_aa: CASSPGGGAGLYSYEQYF; cdr3_nt: TGTGCCAGCTCCCCGGGGGGGGGCGCAGGGCTCTACTCCTACGAGCAGTACTTC
cdr3_length: 14; d_call: .; j_call: TRBJ1-5; v_call: TRBV27; clone_size: .; cdr3_aa: CASSPWDSNQPQHF; cdr3_nt: TGTGCCAGCAGTCCTTGGGACAGCAATCAGCCCCAGCATTTT